The sequence of this T cell receptor (beta chain) was determined in a study of blood T cell repertoires in COVID-19. The wider study: Researchers got acute and convalescent COVID-19 samples from the United States, Italy and Spain.

The CDR3 runs to 17 residues. Germline lookup yields CDR1 LGHDT and CDR2 YNNKEL (reference sequence). Trimming removed 3 bases from V and 2 bases from J; junction bases left unmatched: 6. In the authors' methods: Reference gene primer amplification in the assay estimated nucleated cell counts. Some clones are missing from TCRdb's copy, which holds only in-frame ones; the method was immunoSEQ multiplex PCR. That table furnishes V, J and clone size, whereas the DNA furnished D and trimming. The repertoire holds about 200,000 clones, more than 75% seen once, with approximately 6% in the top ten. This receptor was identified in a man in his sixties who had recovered from COVID-19. The chain couples TRBV3-1 (or the pseudogene TRBV3-2) to TRBJ2-2; 10 bases match TRBD2. Material for sequencing was peripheral blood. The CDR3 sequence is CASSHLTSGVNTGELFF. CDR3 DNA: TGTGCCAGCAGCCATTTAACTAGCGGGGTTAACACCGGGGAGCTGTTTTTT.